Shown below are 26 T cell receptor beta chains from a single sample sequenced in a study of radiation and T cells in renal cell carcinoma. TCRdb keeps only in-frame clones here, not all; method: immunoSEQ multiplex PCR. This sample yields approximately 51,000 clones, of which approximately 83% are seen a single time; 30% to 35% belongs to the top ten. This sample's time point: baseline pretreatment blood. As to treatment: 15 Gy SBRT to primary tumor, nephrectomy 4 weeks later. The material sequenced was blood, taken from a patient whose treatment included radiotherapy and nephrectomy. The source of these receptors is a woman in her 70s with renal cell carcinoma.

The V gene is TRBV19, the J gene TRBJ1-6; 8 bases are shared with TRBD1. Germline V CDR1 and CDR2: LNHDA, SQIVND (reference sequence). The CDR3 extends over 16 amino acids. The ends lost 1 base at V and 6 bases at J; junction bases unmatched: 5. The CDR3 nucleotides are TGTGCCAGTAGTATAGGACAGGGGTTTGCTAATTCACCCCTCCACTTT. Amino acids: CASSIGQGFANSPLHF.

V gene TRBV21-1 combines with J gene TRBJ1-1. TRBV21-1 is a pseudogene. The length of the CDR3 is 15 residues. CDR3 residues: CATSSQGAGGTEAFF. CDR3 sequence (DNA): TGTGCCACGAGCTCCCAGGGGGCGGGAGGTACTGAAGCTTTCTTT.

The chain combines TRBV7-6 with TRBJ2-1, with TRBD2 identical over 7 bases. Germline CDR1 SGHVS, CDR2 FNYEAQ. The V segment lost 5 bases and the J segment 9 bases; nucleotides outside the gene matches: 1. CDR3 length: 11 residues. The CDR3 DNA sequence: TGTGCCAGCAGCGGGGAGGGTGAGCAGTTCTTC. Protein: CASSGEGEQFF.

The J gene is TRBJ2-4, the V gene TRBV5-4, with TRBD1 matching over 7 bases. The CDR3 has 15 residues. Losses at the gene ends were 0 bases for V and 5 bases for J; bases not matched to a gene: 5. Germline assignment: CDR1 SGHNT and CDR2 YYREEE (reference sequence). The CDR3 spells CASSLDQGVQNIQYF. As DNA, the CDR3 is TGTGCCAGCAGCTTGGATCAGGGGGTCCAAAACATTCAGTACTTC.

DNA for the CDR3: TGTGCCACCAGCAGAGATCGCTGGGGTAAGAGAGAGCAGTACTTC. This gives the protein CATSRDRWGKREQYF. The chain recombines TRBV15 with TRBJ2-7, with no clear D. Germline values: CDR1 LNHNV, CDR2 YYDKDF (reference sequence). With 0 bases removed from V and 7 bases from J, the gap between germline ends came to 16 bases. This CDR3 comprises 15 residues.

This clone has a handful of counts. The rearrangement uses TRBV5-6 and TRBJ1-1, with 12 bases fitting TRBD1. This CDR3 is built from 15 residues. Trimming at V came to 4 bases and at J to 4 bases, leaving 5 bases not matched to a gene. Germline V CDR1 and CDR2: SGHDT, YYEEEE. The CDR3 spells CASSRDRGRVTEAFF. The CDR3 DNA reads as TGTGCCAGCAGCCGGGACAGGGGGCGAGTCACTGAAGCTTTCTTT. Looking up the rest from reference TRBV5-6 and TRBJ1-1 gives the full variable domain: DAGVTQSPTHLIKTRGQQVTLRCSPKSGHDTVSWYQQALGQGPQFIFQYYEEEERQRGNFPDRFSGHQFPNYSSELNVNALLLGDSALYLCASSRDRGRVTEAFFGQGTRLTVV.

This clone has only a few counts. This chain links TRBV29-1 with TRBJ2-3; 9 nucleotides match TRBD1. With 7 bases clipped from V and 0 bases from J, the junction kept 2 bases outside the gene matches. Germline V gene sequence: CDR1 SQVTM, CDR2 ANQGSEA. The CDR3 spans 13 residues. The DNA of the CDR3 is TGCAGCGGAACAGGGGGCAGCACAGATACGCAGTATTTT. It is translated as CSGTGGSTDTQYF.

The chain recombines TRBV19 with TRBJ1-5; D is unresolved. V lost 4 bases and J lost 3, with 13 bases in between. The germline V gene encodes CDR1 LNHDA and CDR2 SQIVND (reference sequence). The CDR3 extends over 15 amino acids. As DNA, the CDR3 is TGTGCCAGTAGTAAGGAGAGGGCAGACAATCAGCCCCAGCATTTT. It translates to CASSKERADNQPQHF. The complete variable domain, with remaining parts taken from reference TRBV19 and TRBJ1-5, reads DGGITQSPKYLFRKEGQNVTLSCEQNLNHDAMYWYRQDPGQGLRLIYYSQIVNDFQKGDIAEGYSVSREKKESFPLTVTSAQKNPTAFYLCASSKERADNQPQHFGDGTRLSIL.

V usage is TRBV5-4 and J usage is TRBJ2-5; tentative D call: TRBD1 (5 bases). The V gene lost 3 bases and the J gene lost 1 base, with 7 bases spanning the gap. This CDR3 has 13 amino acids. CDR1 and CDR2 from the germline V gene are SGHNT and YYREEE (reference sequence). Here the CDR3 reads CASSYDSQETQYF. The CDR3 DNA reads TGTGCCAGCAGCTACGACAGCCAAGAGACCCAGTACTTC. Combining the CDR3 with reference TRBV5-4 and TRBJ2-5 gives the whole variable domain ETGVTQSPTHLIKTRGQQVTLRCSSQSGHNTVSWYQQALGQGPQFIFQYYREEENGRGNFPPRFSGLQFPNYSSELNVNALELDDSALYLCASSYDSQETQYFGPGTRLLVL.

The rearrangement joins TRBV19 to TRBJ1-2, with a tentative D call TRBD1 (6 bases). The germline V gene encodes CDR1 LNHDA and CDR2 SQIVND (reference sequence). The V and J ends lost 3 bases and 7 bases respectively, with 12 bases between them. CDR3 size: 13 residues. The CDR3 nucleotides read TGTGCCAGTAGTATCCTTTTACAGGGTGGCTACACCTTC. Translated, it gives CASSILLQGGYTF. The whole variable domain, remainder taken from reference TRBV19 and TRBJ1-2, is DGGITQSPKYLFRKEGQNVTLSCEQNLNHDAMYWYRQDPGQGLRLIYYSQIVNDFQKGDIAEGYSVSREKKESFPLTVTSAQKNPTAFYLCASSILLQGGYTFGSGTRLTVV.

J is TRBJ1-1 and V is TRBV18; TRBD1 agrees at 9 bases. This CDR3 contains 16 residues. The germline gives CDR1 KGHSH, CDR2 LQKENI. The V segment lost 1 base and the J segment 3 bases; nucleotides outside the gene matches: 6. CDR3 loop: CASSPQDRGGYTEAFF. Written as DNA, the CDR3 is TGTGCCAGCTCACCACAGGACAGGGGCGGGTACACTGAAGCTTTCTTT.

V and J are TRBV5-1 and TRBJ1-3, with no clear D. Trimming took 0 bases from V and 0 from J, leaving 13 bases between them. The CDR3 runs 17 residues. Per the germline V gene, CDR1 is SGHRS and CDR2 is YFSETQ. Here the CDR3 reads CASSLGLASASGNTIYF. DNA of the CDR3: TGCGCCAGCAGCTTGGGTTTGGCCTCTGCCTCTGGAAACACCATATATTTT.

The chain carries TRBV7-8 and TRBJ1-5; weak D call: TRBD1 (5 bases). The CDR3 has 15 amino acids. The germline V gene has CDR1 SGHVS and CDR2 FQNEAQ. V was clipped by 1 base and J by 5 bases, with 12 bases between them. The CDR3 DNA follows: TGTGCCAGCAGCTTAGATCGGCAGGGTTATCAGCCCCAGCATTTT. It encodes CASSLDRQGYQPQHF.

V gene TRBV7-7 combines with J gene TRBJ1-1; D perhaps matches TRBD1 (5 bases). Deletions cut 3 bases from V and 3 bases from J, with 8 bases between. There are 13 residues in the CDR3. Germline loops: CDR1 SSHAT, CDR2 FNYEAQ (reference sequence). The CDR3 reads CASSFDRYTEAFF. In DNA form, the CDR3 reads TGTGCCAGCAGCTTCGACAGATACACTGAAGCTTTCTTT.

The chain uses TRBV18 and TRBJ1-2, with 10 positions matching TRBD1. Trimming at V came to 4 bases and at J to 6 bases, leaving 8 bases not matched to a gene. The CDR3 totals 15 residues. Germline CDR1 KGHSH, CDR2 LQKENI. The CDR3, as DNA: TGTGCCAGCTCACGGGACAGGGGAGAGAAAAATGGCTACACCTTC. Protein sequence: CASSRDRGEKNGYTF. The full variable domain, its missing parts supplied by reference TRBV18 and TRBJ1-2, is NAGVMQNPRHLVRRRGQEARLRCSPMKGHSHVYWYRQLPEEGLKFMVYLQKENIIDESGMPKERFSAEFPKEGPSILRIQQVVRGDSAAYFCASSRDRGEKNGYTFGSGTRLTVV.

The CDR3 DNA sequence: TGTGCCAGTAGAGTAGCGGGGGGGAGCACAGATACGCAGTATTTT. Translating it yields CASRVAGGSTDTQYF. The chain uses TRBV19 and TRBJ2-3; TRBD2 aligns across 11 bases. The CDR3 is made up of 15 amino acids. Trimming cost V 6 bases and J 0 bases; bases outside gene matches: 2. CDR1 LNHDA and CDR2 SQIVND come from the germline V gene (reference sequence).

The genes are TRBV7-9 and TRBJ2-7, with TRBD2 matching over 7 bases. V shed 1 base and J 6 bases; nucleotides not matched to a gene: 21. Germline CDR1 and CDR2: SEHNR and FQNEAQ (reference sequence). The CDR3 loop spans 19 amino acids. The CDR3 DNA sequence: TGTGCCAGCAGCTTAGGGGGGGGAACCTTCGGAACACTCAGGCGCGAGCAGTACTTC. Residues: CASSLGGGTFGTLRREQYF.

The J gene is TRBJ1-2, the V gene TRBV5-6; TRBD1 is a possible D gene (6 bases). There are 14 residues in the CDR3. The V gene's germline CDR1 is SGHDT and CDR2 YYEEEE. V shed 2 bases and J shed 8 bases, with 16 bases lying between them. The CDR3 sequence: CASSFSQGVGGYTF. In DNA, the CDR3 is TGTGCCAGCAGCTTCTCACAGGGTGTAGGGGGCTACACCTTC.

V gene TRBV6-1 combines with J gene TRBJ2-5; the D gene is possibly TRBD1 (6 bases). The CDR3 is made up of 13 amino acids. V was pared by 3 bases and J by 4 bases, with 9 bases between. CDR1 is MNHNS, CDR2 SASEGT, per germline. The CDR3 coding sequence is TGTGCCAGCAGTGAGGGACATGGAGAGACCCAGTACTTC. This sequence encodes CASSEGHGETQYF.

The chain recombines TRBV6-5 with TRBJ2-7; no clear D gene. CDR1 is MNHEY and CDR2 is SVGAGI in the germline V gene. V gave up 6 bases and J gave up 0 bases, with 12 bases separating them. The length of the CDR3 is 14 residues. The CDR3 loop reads CASRLALLSYEQYF. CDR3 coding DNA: TGTGCCAGCAGACTTGCCCTCCTCTCCTACGAGCAGTACTTC.

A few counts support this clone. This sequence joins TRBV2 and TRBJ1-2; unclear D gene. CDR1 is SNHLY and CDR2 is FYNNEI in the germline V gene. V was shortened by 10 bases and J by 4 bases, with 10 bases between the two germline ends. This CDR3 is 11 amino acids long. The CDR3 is CATSSGYGYTF. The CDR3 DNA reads TGTGCCACCTCCTCGGGCTATGGCTACACCTTC.

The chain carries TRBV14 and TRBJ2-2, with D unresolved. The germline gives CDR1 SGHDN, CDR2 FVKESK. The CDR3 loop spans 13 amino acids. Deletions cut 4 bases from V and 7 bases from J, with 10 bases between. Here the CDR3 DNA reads TGTGCCAGCAGCCCAGTGGGTCTCGGGGAGCTGTTTTTT. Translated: CASSPVGLGELFF.

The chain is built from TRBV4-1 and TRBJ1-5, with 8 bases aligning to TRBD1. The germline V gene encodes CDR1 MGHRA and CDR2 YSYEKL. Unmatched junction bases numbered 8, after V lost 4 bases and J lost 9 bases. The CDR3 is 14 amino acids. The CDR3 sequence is CASSPGQGERPQHF. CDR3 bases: TGCGCCAGCAGCCCCGGACAGGGTGAACGGCCCCAGCATTTT.

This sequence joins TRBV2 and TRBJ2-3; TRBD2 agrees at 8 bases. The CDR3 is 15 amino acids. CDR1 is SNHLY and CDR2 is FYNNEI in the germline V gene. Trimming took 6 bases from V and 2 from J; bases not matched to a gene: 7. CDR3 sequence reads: CASSKGRGATDTQYF. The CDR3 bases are TGTGCCAGCAGCAAAGGGCGGGGGGCCACAGATACGCAGTATTTT.

The CDR3 region is CASSTQSSGANVLTF. In DNA form, the CDR3 reads TGTGCCAGCAGTACCCAGAGCTCTGGGGCCAACGTCCTGACTTTC. V gene TRBV6-5 combines with J gene TRBJ2-6; no clear D gene. In germline, CDR1 is MNHEY, CDR2 SVGAGI. V lost 5 bases and J 0 bases, leaving 8 bases between the germline ends. CDR3 size: 15 residues.

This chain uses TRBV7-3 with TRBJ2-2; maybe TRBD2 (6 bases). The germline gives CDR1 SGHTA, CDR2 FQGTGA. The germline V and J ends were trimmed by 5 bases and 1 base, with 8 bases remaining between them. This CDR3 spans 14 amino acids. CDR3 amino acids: CASSLGGNTGELFF. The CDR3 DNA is TGTGCCAGCAGCCTCGGGGGGAACACCGGGGAGCTGTTTTTT.